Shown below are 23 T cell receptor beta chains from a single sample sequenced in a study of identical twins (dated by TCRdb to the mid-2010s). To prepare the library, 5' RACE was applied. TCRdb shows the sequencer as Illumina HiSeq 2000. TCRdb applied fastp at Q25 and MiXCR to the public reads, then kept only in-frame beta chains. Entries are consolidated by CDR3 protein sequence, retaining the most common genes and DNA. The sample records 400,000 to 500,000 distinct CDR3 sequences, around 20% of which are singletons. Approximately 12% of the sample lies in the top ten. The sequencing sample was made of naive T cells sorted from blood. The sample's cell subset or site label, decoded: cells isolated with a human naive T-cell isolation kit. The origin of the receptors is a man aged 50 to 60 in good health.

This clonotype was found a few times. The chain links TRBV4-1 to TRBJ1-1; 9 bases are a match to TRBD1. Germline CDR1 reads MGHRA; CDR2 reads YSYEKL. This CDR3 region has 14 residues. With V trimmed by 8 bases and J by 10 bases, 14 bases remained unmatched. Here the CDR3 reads CASRKGQGSIGAFF. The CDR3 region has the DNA TGCGCCAGCCGGAAAGGACAGGGGTCTATTGGAGCTTTCTTT.

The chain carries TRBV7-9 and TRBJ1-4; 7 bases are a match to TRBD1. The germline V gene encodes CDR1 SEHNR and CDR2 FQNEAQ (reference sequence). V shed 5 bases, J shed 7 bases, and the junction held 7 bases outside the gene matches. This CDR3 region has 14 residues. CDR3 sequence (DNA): TGTGCCAGCAGCCTCGACAGGGACGCTGAAAAACTGTTTTTT. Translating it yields CASSLDRDAEKLFF.

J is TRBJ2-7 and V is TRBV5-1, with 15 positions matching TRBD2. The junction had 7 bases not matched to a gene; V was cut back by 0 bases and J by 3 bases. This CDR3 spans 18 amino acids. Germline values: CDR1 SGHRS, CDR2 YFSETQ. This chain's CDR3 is CASSLELGLAGGNYEQYF. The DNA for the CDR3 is TGCGCCAGCAGCTTGGAGTTGGGACTAGCGGGAGGTAACTACGAGCAGTACTTC.

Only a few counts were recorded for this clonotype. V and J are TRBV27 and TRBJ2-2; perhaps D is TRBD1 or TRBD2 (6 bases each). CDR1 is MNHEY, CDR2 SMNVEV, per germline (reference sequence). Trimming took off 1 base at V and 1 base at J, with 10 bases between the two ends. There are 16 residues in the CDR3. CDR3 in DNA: TGTGCCAGCAGTTTATACGGGGGCAGGAACACCGGGGAGCTGTTTTTT. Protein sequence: CASSLYGGRNTGELFF.

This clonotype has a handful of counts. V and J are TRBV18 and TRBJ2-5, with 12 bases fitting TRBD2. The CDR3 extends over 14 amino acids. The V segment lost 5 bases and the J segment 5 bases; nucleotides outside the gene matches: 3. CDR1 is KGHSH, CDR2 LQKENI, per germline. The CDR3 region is CASSLTSGSETQYF. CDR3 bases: TGTGCCAGCTCATTGACTAGCGGGAGCGAGACCCAGTACTTC.

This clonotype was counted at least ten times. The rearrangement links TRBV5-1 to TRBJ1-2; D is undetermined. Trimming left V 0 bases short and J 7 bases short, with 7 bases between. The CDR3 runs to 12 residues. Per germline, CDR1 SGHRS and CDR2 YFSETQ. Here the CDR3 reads CASSLDRVGYTF. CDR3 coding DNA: TGCGCCAGCAGCTTGGATAGGGTTGGCTACACCTTC.

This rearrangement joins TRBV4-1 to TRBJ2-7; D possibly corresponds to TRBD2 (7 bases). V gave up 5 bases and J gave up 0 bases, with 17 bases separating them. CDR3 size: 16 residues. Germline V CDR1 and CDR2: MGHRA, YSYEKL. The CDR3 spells CASSRGGGLSSYEQYF. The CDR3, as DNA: TGCGCCAGCAGCAGGGGGGGCGGGCTAAGCTCCTACGAGCAGTACTTC.

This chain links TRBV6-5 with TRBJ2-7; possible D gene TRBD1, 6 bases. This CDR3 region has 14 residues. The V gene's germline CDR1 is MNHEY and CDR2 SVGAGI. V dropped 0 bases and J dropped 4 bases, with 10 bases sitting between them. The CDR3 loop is CASSYSGHEYEQYF. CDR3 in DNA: TGTGCCAGCAGTTACTCGGGACATGAGTACGAGCAGTACTTC.

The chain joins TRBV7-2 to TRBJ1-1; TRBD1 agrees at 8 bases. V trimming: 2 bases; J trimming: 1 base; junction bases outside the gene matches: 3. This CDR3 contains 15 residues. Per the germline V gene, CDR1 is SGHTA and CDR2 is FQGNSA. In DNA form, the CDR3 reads TGTGCCAGCAGCTTACAGGGGGCGAGGAACACTGAAGCTTTCTTT. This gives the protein CASSLQGARNTEAFF.

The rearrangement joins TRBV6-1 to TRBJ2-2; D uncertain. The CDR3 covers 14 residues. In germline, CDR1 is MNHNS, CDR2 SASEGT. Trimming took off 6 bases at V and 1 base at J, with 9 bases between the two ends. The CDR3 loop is CASSLGWNTGELFF. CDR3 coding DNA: TGTGCCAGCAGCCTCGGATGGAACACCGGGGAGCTGTTTTTT.

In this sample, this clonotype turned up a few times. The chain's CDR3 is CSVSGSSYNEQFF. The CDR3 region has the DNA TGCAGCGTCAGCGGGAGCTCCTACAATGAGCAGTTCTTC. The V call is TRBV29-1, the J call TRBJ2-1, with 8 bases identical to TRBD2. The V gene end was trimmed by 6 bases and the J gene end by 0 bases; junction bases not matched to a gene: 1. Per the germline V gene, CDR1 is SQVTM and CDR2 is ANQGSEA. The CDR3 is 13 residues long.

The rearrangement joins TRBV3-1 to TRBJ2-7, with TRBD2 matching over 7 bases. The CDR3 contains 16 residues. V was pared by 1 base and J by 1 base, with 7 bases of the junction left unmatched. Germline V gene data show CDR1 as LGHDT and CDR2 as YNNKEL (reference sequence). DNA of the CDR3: TGTGCCAGCAGCCAAGTAGTGGCTAGCGGATCCTACGAGCAGTACTTC. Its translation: CASSQVVASGSYEQYF.

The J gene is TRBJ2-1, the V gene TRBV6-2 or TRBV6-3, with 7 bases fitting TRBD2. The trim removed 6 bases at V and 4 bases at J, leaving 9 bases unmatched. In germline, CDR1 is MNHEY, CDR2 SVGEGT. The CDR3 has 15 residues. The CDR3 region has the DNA TGTGCCAGCAGCCTGCGGGGGAAAAGTTACAATGAGCAGTTCTTC. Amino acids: CASSLRGKSYNEQFF.

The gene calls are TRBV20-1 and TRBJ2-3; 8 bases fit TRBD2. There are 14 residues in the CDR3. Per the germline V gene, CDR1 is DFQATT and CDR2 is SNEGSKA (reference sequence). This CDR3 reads CSPDGLAGPDTQYF. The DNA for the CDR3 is TGCAGCCCAGACGGGCTAGCGGGCCCAGATACGCAGTATTTT.

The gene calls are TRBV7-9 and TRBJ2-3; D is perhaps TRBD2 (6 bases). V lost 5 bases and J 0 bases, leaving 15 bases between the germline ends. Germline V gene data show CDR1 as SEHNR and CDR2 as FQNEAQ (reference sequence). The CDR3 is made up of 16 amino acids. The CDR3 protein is CASSLEGGRSTDTQYF. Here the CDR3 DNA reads TGTGCCAGCAGCCTGGAGGGTGGGAGGAGCACAGATACGCAGTATTTT.

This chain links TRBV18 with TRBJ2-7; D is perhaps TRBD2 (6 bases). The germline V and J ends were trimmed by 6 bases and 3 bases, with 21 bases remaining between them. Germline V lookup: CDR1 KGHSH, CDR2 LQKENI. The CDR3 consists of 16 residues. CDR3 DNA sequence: TGTGCCAGCTCCCTGGGTTACGCGGGGTCCCTCTACGAGCAGTACTTC. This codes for CASSLGYAGSLYEQYF. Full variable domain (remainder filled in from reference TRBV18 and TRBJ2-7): NAGVMQNPRHLVRRRGQEARLRCSPMKGHSHVYWYRQLPEEGLKFMVYLQKENIIDESGMPKERFSAEFPKEGPSILRIQQVVRGDSAAYFCASSLGYAGSLYEQYFGPGTRLTVT.

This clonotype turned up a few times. The CDR3 protein is CASSGLRLGGWNTEAFF. Written as DNA, the CDR3 is TGTGCCAGCAGTGGTTTAAGGCTCGGAGGCTGGAACACTGAAGCTTTCTTT. The rearrangement uses TRBV2 and TRBJ1-1; D call uncertain. The V gene lost 4 bases and the J gene lost 1 base, with 19 bases spanning the gap. The CDR3 contains 17 residues. CDR1 is SNHLY, CDR2 FYNNEI, per germline.

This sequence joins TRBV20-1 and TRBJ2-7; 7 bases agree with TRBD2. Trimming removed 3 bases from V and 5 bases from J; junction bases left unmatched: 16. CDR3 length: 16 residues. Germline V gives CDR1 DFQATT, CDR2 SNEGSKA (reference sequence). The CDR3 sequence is CSASQMGGSGGDEQYF. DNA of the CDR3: TGCAGTGCTAGTCAGATGGGCGGGAGTGGAGGCGACGAGCAGTACTTC.

This CDR3 is CSVDEGGNTIYF. CDR3 DNA: TGCAGCGTTGATGAGGGGGGAAACACCATATATTTT. J is TRBJ1-3 and V is TRBV29-1, with a weak D call TRBD1 (5 bases). Germline V gives CDR1 SQVTM, CDR2 ANQGSEA. V was clipped by 3 bases and J by 4 bases, with 7 bases between them. CDR3 length: 12 amino acids. Filled out from reference TRBV29-1 and TRBJ1-3, the complete variable domain reads SAVISQKPSRDICQRGTSLTIQCQVDSQVTMMFWYRQQPGQSLTLIATANQGSEATYESGFVIDKFPISRPNLTFSTLTVSNMSPEDSSIYLCSVDEGGNTIYFGEGSWLTVV.

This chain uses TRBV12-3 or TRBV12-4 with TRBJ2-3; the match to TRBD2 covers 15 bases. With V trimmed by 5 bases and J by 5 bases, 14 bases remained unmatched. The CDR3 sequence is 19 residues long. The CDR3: CASSLEGTSGRPRGDTQYF. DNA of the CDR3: TGTGCCAGCAGTCTGGAGGGGACTAGCGGGAGGCCGCGGGGAGATACGCAGTATTTT.

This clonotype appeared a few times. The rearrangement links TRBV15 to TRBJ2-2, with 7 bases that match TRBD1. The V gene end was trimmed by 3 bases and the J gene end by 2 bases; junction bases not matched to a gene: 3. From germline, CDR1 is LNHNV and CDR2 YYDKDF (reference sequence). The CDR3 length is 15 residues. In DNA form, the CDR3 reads TGTGCCACCAGCAGCCGGGACAGAAACACCGGGGAGCTGTTTTTT. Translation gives CATSSRDRNTGELFF.

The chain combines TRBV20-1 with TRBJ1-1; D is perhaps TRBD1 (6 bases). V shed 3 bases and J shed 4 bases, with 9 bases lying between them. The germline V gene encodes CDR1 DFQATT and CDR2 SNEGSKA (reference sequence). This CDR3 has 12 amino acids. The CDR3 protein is CSASQGPTEAFF. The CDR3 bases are TGCAGTGCTAGCCAGGGGCCCACTGAAGCTTTCTTT.

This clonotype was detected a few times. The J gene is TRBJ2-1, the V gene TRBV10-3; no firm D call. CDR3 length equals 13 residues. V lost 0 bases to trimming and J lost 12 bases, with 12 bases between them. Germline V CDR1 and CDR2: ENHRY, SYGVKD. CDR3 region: CAISESTGGRQFF. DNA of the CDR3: TGTGCCATCAGTGAGTCGACGGGCGGCCGGCAGTTCTTC.